This record concerns one T cell receptor (beta chain) sequence. Amplification used 60 Vbeta primers and 13 Jbeta primers. Here immunoSEQ multiplex PCR was the method, and the copy in TCRdb shows in-frame clones only, minus some. This sample carries about 230,000 clones, around 80% of them seen once, and the ten largest clones take about 2.5%. The data are from a study of cytomegalovirus exposure and HLA in healthy donors. The CDR3 is made up of 15 amino acids. Looked up from germline, CDR1 is LNHDA and CDR2 is SQIVND (reference sequence). The trim removed 6 bases at V and 9 bases at J, leaving 11 bases unmatched.

Sequencing was done on a sample of PBMCs. V gene TRBV19 combines with J gene TRBJ1-6; TRBD1 aligns across 7 bases. The source of this sequence is an older woman in good health and CMV-seropositive. CDR3 nucleotide sequence: TGTGCCAGTAGGTCCGGGACAGCAGTTAGTTCACCCCTCCACTTT. This translates into CASRSGTAVSSPLHF.